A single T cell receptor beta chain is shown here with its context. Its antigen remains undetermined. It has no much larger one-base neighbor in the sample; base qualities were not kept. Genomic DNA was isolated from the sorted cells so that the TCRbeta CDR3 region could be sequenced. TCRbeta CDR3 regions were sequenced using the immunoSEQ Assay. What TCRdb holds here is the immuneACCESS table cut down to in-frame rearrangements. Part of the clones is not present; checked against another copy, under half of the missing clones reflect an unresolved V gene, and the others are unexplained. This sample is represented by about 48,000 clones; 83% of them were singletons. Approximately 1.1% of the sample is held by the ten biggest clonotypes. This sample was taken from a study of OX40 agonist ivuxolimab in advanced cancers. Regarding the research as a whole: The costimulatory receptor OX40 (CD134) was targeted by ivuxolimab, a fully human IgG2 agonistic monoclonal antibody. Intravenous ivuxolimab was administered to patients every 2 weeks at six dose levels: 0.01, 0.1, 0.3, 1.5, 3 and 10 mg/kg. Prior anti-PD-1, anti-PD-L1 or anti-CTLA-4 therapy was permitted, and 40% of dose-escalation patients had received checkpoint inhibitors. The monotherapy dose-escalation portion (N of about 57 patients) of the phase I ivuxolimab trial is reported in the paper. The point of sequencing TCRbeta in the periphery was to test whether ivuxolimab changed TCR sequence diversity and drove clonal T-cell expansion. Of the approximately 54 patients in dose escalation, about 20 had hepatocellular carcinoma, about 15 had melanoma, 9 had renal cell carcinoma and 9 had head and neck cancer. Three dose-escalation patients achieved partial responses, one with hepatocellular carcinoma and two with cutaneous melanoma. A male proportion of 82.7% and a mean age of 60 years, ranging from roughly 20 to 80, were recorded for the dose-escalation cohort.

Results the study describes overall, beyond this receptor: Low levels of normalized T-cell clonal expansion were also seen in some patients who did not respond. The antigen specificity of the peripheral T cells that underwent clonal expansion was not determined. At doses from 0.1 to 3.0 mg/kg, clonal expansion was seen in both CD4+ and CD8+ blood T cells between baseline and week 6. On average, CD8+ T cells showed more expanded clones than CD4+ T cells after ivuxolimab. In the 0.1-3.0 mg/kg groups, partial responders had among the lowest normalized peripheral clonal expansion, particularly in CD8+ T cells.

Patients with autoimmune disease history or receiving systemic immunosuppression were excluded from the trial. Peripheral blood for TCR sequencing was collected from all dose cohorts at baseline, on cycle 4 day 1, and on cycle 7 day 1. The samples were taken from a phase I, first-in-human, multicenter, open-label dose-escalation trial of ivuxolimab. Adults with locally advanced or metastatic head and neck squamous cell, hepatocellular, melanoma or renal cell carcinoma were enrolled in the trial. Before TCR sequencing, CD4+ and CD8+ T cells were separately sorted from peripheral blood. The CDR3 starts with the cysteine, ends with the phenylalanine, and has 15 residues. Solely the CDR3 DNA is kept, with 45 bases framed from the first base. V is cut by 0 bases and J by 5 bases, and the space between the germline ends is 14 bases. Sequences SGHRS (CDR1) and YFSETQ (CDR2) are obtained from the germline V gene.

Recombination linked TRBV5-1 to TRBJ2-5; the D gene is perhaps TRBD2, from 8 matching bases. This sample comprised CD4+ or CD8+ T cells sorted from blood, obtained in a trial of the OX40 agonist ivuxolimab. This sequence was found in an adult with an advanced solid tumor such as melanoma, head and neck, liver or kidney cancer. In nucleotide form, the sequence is TGCGCCAGCAGCTTGGGGACAGGCGGGGGGGAGACCCAGTACTTC. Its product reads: CASSLGTGGGETQYF.